This note documents a single TCR beta chain sequence. Its target is not known. The data belong to a study of beta chain features in type 1 diabetes. Since all of the isolated RNA was reverse transcribed, expressed TCRB transcripts were what got sequenced. Clones were read by immunoSEQ multiplex PCR, and TCRdb kept only the in-frame ones, dropping some. The sample lists hundreds of thousands of clones; over 12% were seen once. The V gene's germline CDR1 is SGHNT and CDR2 YYREEE (reference sequence). The length of the CDR3 is 18 residues. Trimming removed 1 base at V and 2 bases at J, with 18 bases between. Study-level points and caveats: Short templates might get an advantage during PCR, and this would be equal in patients and controls. TCRB CDR3s were moderately but significantly shorter in Type 1 diabetes patients in all four CD4+ subsets.

Sequenced input: naive CD4+ T cells from blood. The clonotype originates from a man aged 18 to 35 with type 1 diabetes. This chain joins TRBV5-4 and TRBJ1-4; possible D gene TRBD1, 5 bases. CDR3 region: CASSLIGGAGRTNEKLFF. The CDR3 nucleotides read TGTGCCAGCAGCTTGATTGGGGGAGCCGGACGCACTAATGAAAAACTGTTTTTT.